Listed below are T cell receptor beta chains from one sample, sequenced in a study of blood T cell repertoires in COVID-19. Sequencing was performed with immunoSEQ multiplex PCR; in TCRdb, only in-frame clones are kept and a portion is missing. The sample has around 170,000 clones, over 65% seen once. Sequencing was performed on peripheral blood. These receptors were collected from a woman older than 75 with acute or convalescent COVID-19. Each CDR3 is given with its conserved first and last residue. A D gene is named only where the DNA matches it firmly. Clone size appears in some rows only: once, few, many, or a class for an expanded clone.

J gene,D gene,clone size,V gene,CDR3 DNA,CDR3 protein
TRBJ1-4,TRBD1,once,TRBV18,TGTGCCAGCTCACCACAAGGGACAGGGGTTAATGAAAAACTGTTTTTT,CASSPQGTGVNEKLFF
TRBJ2-3,NA,NA,TRBV4-2,TGTGCCAGCAGCCTCGAAAGCCGGAGGGCCTTAGGCACAGATACGCAGTATTTT,CASSLESRRALGTDTQYF
TRBJ1-4,NA,NA,TRBV28,TGTGCCAGCAGTTTGCAGGGATGGAGAGAAAAACTGTTTTTT,CASSLQGWREKLFF
TRBJ2-3,NA,few,TRBV13,TGTGCCAGCAGCTTAGACAGGGACCATGTATCAGATACGCAGTATTTT,CASSLDRDHVSDTQYF
TRBJ1-2,TRBD1,few,TRBV19,TGTGCCAGTACCTTCTCGGGGACAGGGCGCGGCTACACCTTC,CASTFSGTGRGYTF
TRBJ2-1,NA,NA,TRBV2,TGTGCCAGCATTCCCGACAGTTTTAACCGCAATGAGCAGTTCTTC,CASIPDSFNRNEQFF
TRBJ2-5,TRBD1,NA,TRBV5-6,TGTGCCAGCAGCTCGACAGGGGGCCAGGAGACCCAGTACTTC,CASSSTGGQETQYF
TRBJ1-1,NA,NA,TRBV27,TGTGCCAGCAGTTTACGAATGGAAAGCGCTGAAGCTTTCTTT,CASSLRMESAEAFF
TRBJ2-3,NA,NA,TRBV4-3,TGCGCCAGCAGCCAAGAAGCGGGCCTAAGCACAGATACGCAGTATTTT,CASSQEAGLSTDTQYF
TRBJ1-5,NA,NA,TRBV19,TGTGCCAGTGAACCGGGGGATAGCAATCAGCCCCAGCATTTT,CASEPGDSNQPQHF
TRBJ2-1,NA,NA,TRBV27,TGTGCCAGCAGTTTTAGCAGGGCTGAGCAGTTCTTC,CASSFSRAEQFF
TRBJ2-7,NA,NA,TRBV18,TGTGCCAGCTCACCCGGACTGGGTCCGGACGAGCAGTACTTC,CASSPGLGPDEQYF
TRBJ2-7,TRBD1,few,TRBV28,TGTGCCAGCAGTGTAGCCCGGATAAGGACAGGGGGCAAGCAGTACTTC,CASSVARIRTGGKQYF
TRBJ2-3,TRBD1,NA,TRBV7-2,TGTGCCAGCAGCTTAGGTTTACAGGGGGCAGATACGCAGTATTTT,CASSLGLQGADTQYF
TRBJ2-2,TRBD2,NA,TRBV28,TGTGCCAGCAGTTTAGGCGGGAGGAAGGGAACCGGGGAGCTGTTTTTT,CASSLGGRKGTGELFF
TRBJ1-2,NA,NA,TRBV9,TGTGCCAGCAGCGTAGCTCCTGGGGGGACCTATGGCTACACCTTC,CASSVAPGGTYGYTF
TRBJ2-5,NA,few,TRBV27,TGTGCCAGCAGTTTATCAAACAGCCAAGAGACCCAGTACTTC,CASSLSNSQETQYF
TRBJ1-1,TRBD1,few,TRBV11-2,TGTGCCAGCAGCTTTAGGACAGGGGGCTATAGCACTGAAGCTTTCTTT,CASSFRTGGYSTEAFF
TRBJ2-3,TRBD2,NA,TRBV12-5,TGTGCTAGTGGTTTGGGACTAGCGGGAGGTTATGGTACAGATACGCAGTATTTT,CASGLGLAGGYGTDTQYF
TRBJ1-2,NA,few,TRBV18,TGTGCCAGCTCACCACCGACAGATAACTATGGCTACACCTTC,CASSPPTDNYGYTF
TRBJ2-7,NA,NA,TRBV30,TGTGCCTGGAGTGCCCTTAGCGTCTCCTACGAGCAGTACTTC,CAWSALSVSYEQYF
TRBJ1-3,NA,NA,TRBV2,TGTGCCAGCAGTGAAGCGCTATCCCTTGGAAACACCATATATTTT,CASSEALSLGNTIYF
TRBJ2-1,TRBD2,NA,TRBV19,TGTGCCACCCGGACTAGCGGGAACAATGAGCAGTTCTTC,CATRTSGNNEQFF
TRBJ2-1,TRBD2,NA,TRBV7-3,TGTGCCAGCAGCTCCGTAGCGGGAGAGGTCTATGAGCAGTTCTTC,CASSSVAGEVYEQFF
TRBJ2-2,NA,many,TRBV10-1,TGCGCCAGCAGTGGAAGACTTAACACCGGGGAGCTGTTTTTT,CASSGRLNTGELFF
TRBJ1-5,NA,NA,TRBV19,TGTGCCAGTAGTAAACAGGGAGGGGGAAATCAGCCCCAGCATTTT,CASSKQGGGNQPQHF
TRBJ2-7,NA,NA,TRBV2,TGTGCCAGCAGTGTTAACAGGTTGAGCGAGCAGTACTTC,CASSVNRLSEQYF
TRBJ1-6,NA,NA,TRBV28,TGTGCCAGCAGTTTCCGTCGGGCCAGGGCAAGGTTTCATAGTTCACCCCTCCACTTT,CASSFRRARARFHSSPLHF
TRBJ2-3,TRBD1,NA,TRBV19,TGTGCCAGTAGACTCGACAGGGGCGGCACAGATACGCAGTATTTT,CASRLDRGGTDTQYF
TRBJ2-7,TRBD2,NA,TRBV7-9,TGTGCCAGCAGCGCCACTAGCGGGAGTGGGATTTGGGAGCAGTACTTC,CASSATSGSGIWEQYF
TRBJ1-2,TRBD1,NA,TRBV7-2,TGTGCCAGCAGCACCACAGGGGGCGCGGGCTATGGCTACACCTTC,CASSTTGGAGYGYTF
TRBJ2-3,NA,NA,TRBV9,TGTGCCAGCAGCGTATACGGAGGAACGCAGTATTTT,CASSVYGGTQYF
TRBJ1-1,NA,NA,TRBV6-5,TGTGCCAGCACTCGTGGCGGGTACACTGAAGCTTTCTTT,CASTRGGYTEAFF
TRBJ2-7,TRBD2,once,TRBV4-3,TGCGCCAGCAGCCACAGTAGCGGGGGCCGATTCTACGAGCAGTACTTC,CASSHSSGGRFYEQYF
TRBJ2-1,NA,NA,TRBV12-3/TRBV12-4,TGTGCCAGCAGTCGATCTGGGGCAGAGCAGTTCTTC,CASSRSGAEQFF
TRBJ1-1,TRBD1,NA,TRBV6-5,TGTGCCAGCAGGCGACAGGGGGCCACGAACACTGAAGCTTTCTTT,CASRRQGATNTEAFF
TRBJ2-5,TRBD2,NA,TRBV2,TGTGCCAGCAGTGAAGCGCTAGCGGAAGAGACCCAGTACTTC,CASSEALAEETQYF
TRBJ2-3,NA,NA,TRBV28,TGTGCCAGCAGTTTGATCGGGGTAGGAACAGATACGCAGTATTTT,CASSLIGVGTDTQYF
TRBJ2-1,NA,NA,TRBV3-1/TRBV3-2,TGTGCCAGCAGCCAAGATTCCGGGAGTGGCTACAATGAGCAGTTCTTC,CASSQDSGSGYNEQFF
TRBJ1-5,TRBD1,NA,TRBV28,TGTGCCAGCAGTCACGGGACAGCAGTGATGGGGCCCCAGCATTTT,CASSHGTAVMGPQHF
TRBJ1-3,TRBD1,NA,TRBV27,TGTGCCAGCAGTCCCAACAGGGGCTCTGGAAACACCATATATTTT,CASSPNRGSGNTIYF
TRBJ2-7,TRBD2,NA,TRBV3-1/TRBV3-2,TGTGCCAGCAGCCTGGGACTAGCGGGGTTCTACGAGCAGTACTTC,CASSLGLAGFYEQYF
TRBJ1-4,NA,NA,TRBV4-2,TGTGCCAGCAGCCACCAGGGGTCTGAAAAACTGTTTTTT,CASSHQGSEKLFF
TRBJ2-1,TRBD2,NA,TRBV18,TGTGCCAGCTCAGCGGGAGCGAGGGATGAGCAGTTCTTC,CASSAGARDEQFF
TRBJ2-7,TRBD2,NA,TRBV4-3,TGCGCCAGCAGCCAAGTAGCTAGCGGCTTCTCCTACGAGCAGTACTTC,CASSQVASGFSYEQYF
TRBJ2-7,TRBD1,NA,TRBV28,TGTGCCAGCGAAACAACAGGGGGCAGGCGGTACGAGCAGTACTTC,CASETTGGRRYEQYF
TRBJ1-1,NA,once,TRBV5-1,TGCGCCAGCAGCTTGAGGGACCTTAGAACAGCGGGGACTGAAGCTTTCTTT,CASSLRDLRTAGTEAFF
TRBJ1-3,NA,once,TRBV5-4,TGTGCCAGCAGCTTACGTTTTTTAGGGGGTACTGGAAACACCATATATTTT,CASSLRFLGGTGNTIYF
TRBJ2-1,TRBD2,NA,TRBV28,TGTGCCAGCAGTCACCCGGGACTAGCGGGAGTTTCCTACAATGAGCAGTTCTTC,CASSHPGLAGVSYNEQFF
TRBJ2-1,TRBD2,NA,TRBV5-8,TGTGCCAGCAGCTTGTTACTAGCGGAGTACAATGAGCAGTTCTTC,CASSLLLAEYNEQFF
TRBJ1-1,NA,NA,TRBV28,TGTGCCAGCAGTCCCCCGAGGTACACTGAAGCTTTCTTT,CASSPPRYTEAFF
TRBJ1-6,TRBD1,NA,TRBV7-2,TGTGCCAGCAGCCTGGGTGACAGGGAGGCGTCACCCCTCCACTTT,CASSLGDREASPLHF
TRBJ2-5,TRBD2,NA,TRBV9,TGTGCCAGCAGCGTAGTGGGCGGGAGTTCCCCGGAGACCCAGTACTTC,CASSVVGGSSPETQYF
TRBJ1-2,NA,few,TRBV28,TGTGCCAGCAGGATCGACAACGGCTACACCTTC,CASRIDNGYTF
TRBJ2-3,TRBD2,NA,TRBV5-4,TGTGCCAGCAGCAAGCGGGGGACTAGCACAGATACGCAGTATTTT,CASSKRGTSTDTQYF
TRBJ2-1,TRBD2,NA,TRBV10-3,TGTGCCATCAGTGAGCCCCTCGCGCTAGCGGGAGTTAATGAGCAGTTCTTC,CAISEPLALAGVNEQFF
TRBJ1-5,NA,once,TRBV2,TGTGCCAGTCTCCAAGAGGCCAGTTATAGCAATCAGCCCCAGCATTTT,CASLQEASYSNQPQHF
TRBJ2-2,NA,NA,TRBV6-5,TGTGCCAGCGGAGTGGAGAACACCGGGGAGCTGTTTTTT,CASGVENTGELFF
TRBJ2-3,TRBD2,NA,TRBV11-2,TGTGCCAGCAGCTTCACAGCGGGATACACAGATACGCAGTATTTT,CASSFTAGYTDTQYF